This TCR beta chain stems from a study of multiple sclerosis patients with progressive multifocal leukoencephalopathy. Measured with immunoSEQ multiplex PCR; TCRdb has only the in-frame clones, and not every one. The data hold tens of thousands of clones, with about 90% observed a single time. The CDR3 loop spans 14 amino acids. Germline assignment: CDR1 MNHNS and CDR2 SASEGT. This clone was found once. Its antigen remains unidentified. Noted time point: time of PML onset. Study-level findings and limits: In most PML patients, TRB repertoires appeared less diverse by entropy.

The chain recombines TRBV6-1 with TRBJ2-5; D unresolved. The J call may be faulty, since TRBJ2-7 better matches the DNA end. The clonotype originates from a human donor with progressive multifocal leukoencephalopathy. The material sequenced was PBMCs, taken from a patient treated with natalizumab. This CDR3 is CASSEARRRDEQYF. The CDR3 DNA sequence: TGTGCCAGCAGTGAAGCGAGACGAAGGGACGAGCAGTACTTC.